These 27 T cell receptor beta chains were all obtained from the same sample, sequenced in a study of T cells in Graves' hyperthyroidism and ophthalmopathy. Amplification of TCR beta CDR3 regions was performed using RNA transcripts as template. Initially, a first-round RT-PCR of the TCR CDR3 employed the HTBI primer set. TCRdb called the multiplex PCR reads again in MiXCR, with one record for every CDR3 protein. The sample yields fewer than 750,000 distinct CDR3 sequences, roughly 15% seen once. The specimen was blood. Receptor source: a woman aged 45 to 65 with Graves' ophthalmopathy.

This clonotype was detected many times. The chain uses TRBV2 and TRBJ2-7; 10 bases line up with TRBD1. Germline CDR1 reads SNHLY; CDR2 reads FYNNEI. Germline trimming cut 6 bases from V and 4 bases from J; bases unmatched to any gene: 9. CDR3 length: 15 amino acids. The DNA for the CDR3 is TGTGCCAGCAGAGATCCGGGACAGGGGATTTACGAGCAGTACTTC. Translating it yields CASRDPGQGIYEQYF.

This clonotype was found many times. V is TRBV20-1 and J is TRBJ2-7; D is undetermined. Germline CDR1 is DFQATT and CDR2 is SNEGSKA (reference sequence). CDR3 length: 14 amino acids. The V and J ends lost 3 bases and 3 bases respectively, with 15 bases between them. The CDR3 DNA reads as TGCAGTGCTAGCCGCCTCCTAGAACACTACGAGCAGTACTTC. This gives the protein CSASRLLEHYEQYF.

The V gene is TRBV18, the J gene TRBJ2-1; the match to TRBD1 covers 7 bases. Germline V lookup: CDR1 KGHSH, CDR2 LQKENI. V shed 3 bases and J 8 bases; nucleotides not matched to a gene: 7. The CDR3 totals 14 residues. CDR3 sequence reads: CASSPLRGKDEQFF. As DNA, the CDR3 is TGTGCCAGCTCACCTCTCAGGGGGAAGGATGAGCAGTTCTTC.

The genes are TRBV5-6 and TRBJ1-3, with D uncertain. Germline V lookup: CDR1 SGHDT, CDR2 YYEEEE. The CDR3 has 15 amino acids. The germline V and J ends were trimmed by 1 base and 0 bases, with 8 bases remaining between them. The CDR3 loop reads CASSLYGDSGNTIYF. The CDR3 DNA is TGTGCCAGCAGCTTGTACGGAGACTCTGGAAACACCATATATTTT.

This clonotype was counted ten times or more. The gene calls are TRBV7-3 and TRBJ2-1, with D hard to call. From germline, CDR1 is SGHTA and CDR2 FQGTGA. This CDR3 has 13 residues. V was clipped by 2 bases and J by 9 bases, with 11 bases between them. CDR3 coding DNA: TGTGCCAGCAGCTTATCGCCCCGTAGTGAGCAGTTCTTC. Translating gives CASSLSPRSEQFF. Looking up the rest from reference TRBV7-3 and TRBJ2-1 gives the full variable domain: GAGVSQTPSNKVTEKGKYVELRCDPISGHTALYWYRQSLGQGPEFLIYFQGTGAADDSGLPNDRFFAVRPEGSVSTLKIQRTERGDSAVYLCASSLSPRSEQFFGPGTRLTVL.

This clonotype was seen repeatedly, ten times or more. The J gene is TRBJ1-1, the V gene TRBV7-8, with TRBD1 as a possible D gene (6 bases). There are 13 residues in the CDR3. The V end lost 0 bases, the J end lost 6 bases, and 8 bases lay between the germline ends. In germline, CDR1 is SGHVS, CDR2 FQNEAQ. The CDR3 spells CASSLAQGSEAFF. The CDR3 DNA reads TGTGCCAGCAGCTTAGCGCAGGGGTCTGAAGCTTTCTTT.

This clonotype came up a few times. The chain employs TRBV7-9 and TRBJ1-4; D gene ambiguous. This CDR3 contains 14 residues. From germline, CDR1 is SEHNR and CDR2 FQNEAQ (reference sequence). V was clipped by 5 bases and J by 9 bases, with 16 bases between them. The CDR3 is CASSLGRSSQKLFF. Written as DNA, the CDR3 is TGTGCCAGCAGCCTCGGACGGAGTTCCCAAAAACTGTTTTTT.

This clonotype was seen a few times. This sequence joins TRBV12-3 or TRBV12-4 and TRBJ1-3; no firm D call. This CDR3 is 16 amino acids long. Trimming cost V 7 bases and J 0 bases, with 16 bases left between them. The CDR3 region is CASISSWRSSGNTIYF. The CDR3 coding sequence is TGTGCCAGCATCAGTAGCTGGAGGAGCTCTGGAAACACCATATATTTT.

This clonotype was picked up many times. This chain's CDR3 is CSARAEGTFTNYGYTF. CDR3 DNA: TGCAGTGCTAGAGCTGAAGGGACATTCACTAACTATGGCTACACCTTC. This chain connects TRBV20-1 to TRBJ1-2; D might be TRBD1 (6 bases). CDR3 length equals 16 residues. Germline V gene data show CDR1 as DFQATT and CDR2 as SNEGSKA (reference sequence). V was pared by 1 base and J by 0 bases, with 15 bases between.

This clonotype has a count of ten or more. The CDR3 sequence is CATSRDRGAGELFF. The CDR3 DNA sequence: TGTGCCACCAGCAGAGATCGGGGTGCCGGGGAGCTGTTTTTT. The chain couples TRBV15 to TRBJ2-2, with D possibly matching TRBD2 (5 bases). The CDR3 is made up of 14 amino acids. The V end was cut by 0 bases, the J end by 6 bases, with 8 bases between. Germline CDR1 reads LNHNV; CDR2 reads YYDKDF (reference sequence).

This clonotype was counted many times. V usage is TRBV2 and J usage is TRBJ1-2; D is ambiguous. The CDR3 contains 15 residues. The V and J ends lost 6 bases and 8 bases respectively, with 22 bases between them. The V gene's germline CDR1 is SNHLY and CDR2 FYNNEI. The CDR3 DNA reads as TGTGCCAGCAGACAGACACTATCCAACTATGGCGGCTACACCTTC. Protein: CASRQTLSNYGGYTF.

This clonotype was counted at least ten times. This chain connects TRBV11-2 to TRBJ2-3, with 13 bases identical to TRBD2. The germline gives CDR1 SGHAT, CDR2 FQNNGV. V trimming: 5 bases; J trimming: 1 base; junction bases outside the gene matches: 6. The CDR3 extends over 17 amino acids. CDR3 sequence: CASSRTSGSLGTDTQYF. The CDR3 DNA reads TGTGCCAGCAGCCGGACTAGCGGGAGCCTTGGCACAGATACGCAGTATTTT. The full variable domain, with the rest looked up from reference TRBV11-2 and TRBJ2-3, is EAGVAQSPRYKIIEKRQSVAFWCNPISGHATLYWYQQILGQGPKLLIQFQNNGVVDDSQLPKDRFSAERLKGVDSTLKIQPAKLEDSAVYLCASSRTSGSLGTDTQYFGPGTRLTVL.

In this sample, this clonotype turned up a few times. The chain links TRBV6-2 or TRBV6-3 to TRBJ2-6, with D tentatively TRBD2 (6 bases). Germline V gives CDR1 MNHEY, CDR2 SVGEGT. The CDR3 has 18 amino acids. The V gene lost 7 bases and the J gene lost 0 bases, with 19 bases spanning the gap. The CDR3 here is CASTDPSAGTSGANVLTF. CDR3 nucleotide sequence: TGTGCCAGCACCGACCCCTCAGCGGGCACCTCTGGGGCCAACGTCCTGACTTTC.

This clonotype was seen a few times. The CDR3 here is CASSQDYFSDTQYF. As DNA, the CDR3 is TGTGCCAGCAGCCAAGATTACTTCTCGGATACGCAGTATTTT. The V call is TRBV3-1, the J call TRBJ2-3; D call uncertain. Germline loops: CDR1 LGHDT, CDR2 YNNKEL (reference sequence). CDR3 size: 14 residues. The germline V and J ends were trimmed by 0 bases and 6 bases, with 10 bases remaining between them.

Comments on this clonotype: A read error may produce the germline difference seen at one junction end. The chain employs TRBV7-9 and TRBJ2-3, with 12 positions matching TRBD2. Germline CDR1 and CDR2: SEHNR and FQNEAQ (reference sequence). This CDR3 comprises 15 residues. In nucleotides, the CDR3 is TGTGCCGGCAGCTTCCTAGCGGGAGGGCCTGATACGCAGTATTTT. Translating gives CAGSFLAGGPDTQYF.

This rearrangement joins TRBV10-3 to TRBJ2-3; TRBD2 agrees at 12 bases. The CDR3 length is 15 residues. Germline V gene sequence: CDR1 ENHRY, CDR2 SYGVKD. Unmatched junction bases numbered 4, after V lost 5 bases and J lost 4 bases. The CDR3 protein is CAISRLAGAADTQYF. CDR3 bases: TGTGCCATCAGTAGACTAGCGGGAGCAGCAGATACGCAGTATTTT.

This clonotype was detected only a few times. With a much larger clone just one base away, this may be a read error. The CDR3 does not end in the conserved phenylalanine or tryptophan, so this is likely a read error. The chain couples TRBV5-1 to TRBJ1-1; no clear D. The CDR3 sequence is 13 residues long. Germline CDR1 reads SGHRS; CDR2 reads YFSETQ. The V end lost 4 bases, the J end lost 2 bases, and 9 bases lay between the germline ends. The CDR3: CASSADGNTEAFL. The CDR3 DNA reads TGCGCCAGCAGCGCAGACGGAAACACTGAAGCTTTCCTT.

The sample holds many counts of this clonotype. The rearrangement uses TRBV28 and TRBJ1-2; no firm D call. Trimming removed 2 bases at V and 4 bases at J, with 5 bases between. This CDR3 spans 12 amino acids. Germline V gene lookup returns CDR1 MDHEN and CDR2 SYDVKM. The CDR3 bases are TGTGCCAGCAGTTTAGCGATCTATGGCTACACCTTC. Protein: CASSLAIYGYTF.

A few counts support this clonotype. The chain couples TRBV9 to TRBJ2-7; D possibly matches TRBD1 or TRBD2 (5 bases each). The germline gives CDR1 SGDLS, CDR2 YYNGEE. This CDR3 comprises 14 residues. V lost 4 bases to trimming and J lost 5 bases, with 16 bases between them. CDR3 region: CASSPYLLGDEQYF. CDR3 coding DNA: TGTGCCAGCAGCCCCTACCTACTAGGGGACGAGCAGTACTTC.

This chain uses TRBV20-1 with TRBJ1-1; D remains ambiguous. The CDR3 runs 12 residues. V dropped 3 bases and J dropped 1 base, with 6 bases sitting between them. CDR1 DFQATT and CDR2 SNEGSKA come from the germline V gene (reference sequence). CDR3 sequence: CSASTTNTEAFF. The CDR3 DNA sequence: TGCAGTGCTAGCACTACGAACACTGAAGCTTTCTTT.

This clonotype appeared a few times. The chain is built from TRBV4-2 and TRBJ2-1, with D perhaps assigned TRBD1 or TRBD2 (5 bases each). There are 15 residues in the CDR3. From germline, CDR1 is LGHNA and CDR2 YNFKEQ. With 8 bases removed from V and 5 bases from J, the gap between germline ends came to 19 bases. The CDR3 nucleotides are TGTGCCAGCTCATATGGATCTGGGGGACACAATGAGCAGTTCTTC. Protein: CASSYGSGGHNEQFF.

The chain uses TRBV12-3 or TRBV12-4 and TRBJ1-5; TRBD1 matches 8 bases. Trimming at V came to 5 bases and at J to 6 bases, leaving 6 bases not matched to a gene. CDR3 length equals 14 residues. The CDR3 region is CASSPGQGFQPQHF. DNA for the CDR3: TGTGCCAGCAGTCCAGGACAGGGTTTTCAGCCCCAGCATTTT.

V gene TRBV5-6 combines with J gene TRBJ2-5; 13 bases match TRBD2. Germline trimming cut 2 bases from V and 2 bases from J; bases unmatched to any gene: 12. The germline CDR1 and CDR2 sequences are SGHDT and YYEEEE. The CDR3 has 19 residues. The CDR3, as DNA: TGTGCCAGCAGCTTTGGTCCAGGACTAGCGGGAGAATCACAAGAGACCCAGTACTTC. Amino acid sequence: CASSFGPGLAGESQETQYF.

The sample holds many counts of this clonotype. This chain joins TRBV20-1 and TRBJ2-3, with 7 nucleotides matching TRBD2. Germline V CDR1 and CDR2: DFQATT, SNEGSKA (reference sequence). V dropped 5 bases and J dropped 2; count of bases not matched to a gene: 4. CDR3 length equals 13 residues. The CDR3 region is CSAPRGFTDTQYF. The CDR3 DNA sequence: TGCAGTGCTCCGCGGGGGTTCACAGATACGCAGTATTTT.

The table lists this clonotype with many counts. This sequence joins TRBV20-1 and TRBJ2-5; D ambiguous. Trimming pared 1 base from V and 0 bases from J, leaving 18 bases between. The CDR3 covers 17 residues. Germline-derived CDR1 and CDR2 are DFQATT and SNEGSKA (reference sequence). CDR3 protein: CSARASQRRSYQETQYF. The CDR3 coding sequence is TGCAGTGCTAGAGCCTCACAGAGACGATCGTACCAAGAGACCCAGTACTTC.

There are a few counts of this clonotype. The rearrangement uses TRBV29-1 and TRBJ2-3; TRBD2 matches 7 bases. Germline values: CDR1 SQVTM, CDR2 ANQGSEA. The J segment lost 6 bases and the V segment lost 4 bases, leaving 7 bases of the junction unmatched. The CDR3 is made up of 13 amino acids. The chain's CDR3 is CSVVRLAGDTQYF. In DNA, the CDR3 is TGCAGCGTTGTACGACTAGCAGGGGATACGCAGTATTTT.

Many counts were recorded for this clonotype. This sequence joins TRBV7-9 and TRBJ2-5; D might be TRBD1 (5 bases). V was trimmed by 3 bases and J by 4 bases, leaving 6 bases between them. In germline, CDR1 is SEHNR, CDR2 FQNEAQ (reference sequence). This CDR3 is built from 12 residues. As DNA, the CDR3 is TGTGCCAGCAGCTTCAGGGTAGAGACCCAGTACTTC. Amino acids: CASSFRVETQYF.